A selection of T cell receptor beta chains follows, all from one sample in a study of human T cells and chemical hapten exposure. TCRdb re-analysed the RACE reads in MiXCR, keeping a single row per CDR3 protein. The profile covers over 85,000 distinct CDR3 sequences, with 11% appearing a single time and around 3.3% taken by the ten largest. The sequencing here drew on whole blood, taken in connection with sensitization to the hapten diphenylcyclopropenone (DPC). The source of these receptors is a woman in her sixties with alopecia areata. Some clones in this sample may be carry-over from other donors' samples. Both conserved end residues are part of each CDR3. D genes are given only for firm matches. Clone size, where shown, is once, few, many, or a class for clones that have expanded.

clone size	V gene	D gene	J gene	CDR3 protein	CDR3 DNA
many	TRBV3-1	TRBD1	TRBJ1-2	CASSPSTGGEYGYTF	TGTGCCAGCAGCCCCTCGACAGGGGGAGAGTATGGCTACACCTTC
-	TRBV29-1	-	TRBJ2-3	CSVEVEGLFSTDTQYF	TGCAGCGTTGAGGTTGAAGGATTATTTAGCACAGATACGCAGTATTTT
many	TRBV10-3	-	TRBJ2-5	CAISSSYQETQYF	TGTGCCATCAGTTCATCGTACCAAGAGACCCAGTACTTC
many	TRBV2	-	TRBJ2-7	CASSEQGYYEQYF	TGTGCCAGCAGTGAACAGGGGTACTACGAGCAGTACTTC
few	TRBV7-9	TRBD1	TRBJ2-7	CASSRGQGLGEQYF	TGTGCCAGCAGCAGAGGACAGGGACTCGGCGAGCAGTACTTC
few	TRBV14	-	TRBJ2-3	CASSQADTQYF	TGTGCCAGCAGCCAAGCAGATACGCAGTATTTT
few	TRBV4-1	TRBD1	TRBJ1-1	CASSQPTSGTVEAFF	TGCGCCAGCAGCCAACCTACATCCGGGACAGTTGAAGCTTTCTTT
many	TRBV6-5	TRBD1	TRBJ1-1	CASSPYRGRNTEAFF	TGTGCCAGCAGTCCGTACAGGGGGCGGAACACTGAAGCTTTCTTT
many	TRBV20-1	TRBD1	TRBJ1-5	CSARNRGLQPQHF	TGCAGTGCTAGGAACAGGGGTCTTCAGCCCCAGCATTTT
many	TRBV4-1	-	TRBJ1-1	CASSQQQMNTEAFF	TGCGCCAGCAGCCAACAGCAGATGAACACTGAAGCTTTCTTT
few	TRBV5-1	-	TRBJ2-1	CASSVGLGGDEQFF	TGCGCCAGCAGCGTAGGACTAGGGGGGGATGAGCAGTTCTTC
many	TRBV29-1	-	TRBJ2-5	CSVESHPGETQYF	TGCAGCGTTGAAAGCCACCCCGGGGAGACCCAGTACTTC
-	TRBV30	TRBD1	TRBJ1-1	CAWRRGWTGSNTEAFF	TGTGCCTGGAGACGGGGATGGACAGGGTCGAACACTGAAGCTTTCTTT
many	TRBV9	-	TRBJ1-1	CASSVGQGNTEAFF	TGTGCCAGCAGCGTAGGGCAGGGAAACACTGAAGCTTTCTTT
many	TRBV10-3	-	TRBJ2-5	CAVAFSIQETQYF	TGTGCCGTAGCCTTCAGCATCCAAGAGACCCAGTACTTC
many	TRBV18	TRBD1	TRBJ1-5	CASSPDRGQPQHF	TGTGCCAGCTCACCCGACAGGGGCCAGCCCCAGCATTTT
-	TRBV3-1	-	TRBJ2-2	CASSKATTGNTGELFF	TGTGCCAGCAGCAAAGCCACCACCGGGAACACCGGGGAGCTGTTTTTT
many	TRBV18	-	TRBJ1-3	CASSRSAGGSGNTIYF	TGTGCCAGCTCACGTTCGGCGGGGGGCTCTGGAAACACCATATATTTT
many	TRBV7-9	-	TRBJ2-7	CASSLLAGVSYEQYF	TGTGCCAGCAGCTTATTAGCAGGCGTCTCCTACGAGCAGTACTTC
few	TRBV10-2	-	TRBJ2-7	CASSDDWGTPYEQYF	TGCGCCAGCAGTGACGACTGGGGAACTCCCTACGAGCAGTACTTC
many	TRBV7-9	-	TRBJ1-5	CASSPNRAEQPQHF	TGTGCCAGCAGCCCTAACAGGGCCGAACAGCCCCAGCATTTT
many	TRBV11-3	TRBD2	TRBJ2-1	CASSFGGGAATNEQFF	TGTGCCAGCAGCTTCGGCGGGGGGGCCGCAACAAATGAGCAGTTCTTC
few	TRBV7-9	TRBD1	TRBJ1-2	CASSSGTGHGYTF	TGTGCCAGCAGCTCCGGGACAGGGCATGGCTACACCTTC
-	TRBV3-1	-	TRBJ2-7	CASSQVWGHSFREQYF	TGTGCCAGCAGCCAAGTTTGGGGACACTCTTTTAGAGAGCAGTACTTC
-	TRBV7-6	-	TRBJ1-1	CASSLGSEAFF	TGTGCCAGCAGCTTAGGTTCTGAAGCTTTCTTT
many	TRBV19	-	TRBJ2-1	CASTRGGSYNEQFF	TGTGCCAGTACGAGGGGGGGCTCCTACAATGAGCAGTTCTTC
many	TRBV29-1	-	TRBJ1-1	CSVTWVRSPEAFF	TGCAGCGTCACCTGGGTACGGAGCCCTGAAGCTTTCTTT
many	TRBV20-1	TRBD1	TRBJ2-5	CSAPDRGTGTQYF	TGCAGTGCCCCGGACAGGGGAACGGGGACCCAGTACTTC
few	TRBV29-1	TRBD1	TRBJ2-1	CSVRPGQGYNEQFF	TGCAGCGTAAGACCGGGACAGGGCTATAATGAGCAGTTCTTC
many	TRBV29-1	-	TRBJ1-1	CSVEQGIKAEAFF	TGCAGCGTTGAACAGGGGATAAAGGCTGAAGCTTTCTTT
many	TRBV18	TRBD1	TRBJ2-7	CASSASGTVSYEQYF	TGTGCCAGCTCGGCTTCCGGGACAGTTTCCTACGAGCAGTACTTC
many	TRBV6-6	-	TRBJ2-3	CASSIRQGRGTDTQYF	TGTGCCAGCAGTATCCGACAGGGGAGGGGCACAGATACGCAGTATTTT
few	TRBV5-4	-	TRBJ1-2	CASSLRQDPGGYTF	TGTGCCAGCAGCTTGCGACAAGACCCGGGAGGCTACACCTTC
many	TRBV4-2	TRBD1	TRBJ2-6	CASSRETGDGANVLTF	TGTGCCAGCAGCCGGGAGACAGGGGATGGGGCCAACGTCCTGACTTTC